Following are 5 T cell receptor beta chains from one sample sequenced in a study of T cell repertoires in cytomegalovirus infection. These receptors lack a known antigen. TCRdb used MiXCR to reprocess the reads, holding one entry per CDR3 protein. The repertoire holds around 570,000 distinct CDR3 sequences, with under 45% as singletons. The sample in question was cultured PBMCs, obtained from culture after CMV antigen stimulation. These receptors originate from a human donor in good health (CMV status not recorded). Some clones in this sample may be carry-over from other donors' samples.

The chain carries TRBV25-1 and TRBJ1-5; D is undetermined. V dropped 7 bases and J dropped 2 bases, with 21 bases sitting between them. CDR1 MGHDK and CDR2 SYGVNS come from the germline V gene. The CDR3 has 17 residues. CDR3 sequence reads: CASTNTKPTGGNQPQHF. CDR3 in DNA: TGTGCCAGCACGAACACCAAGCCCACTGGGGGCAATCAGCCCCAGCATTTT.

The chain employs TRBV25-1 and TRBJ2-5; TRBD1 matches 10 bases. V trimming: 10 bases; J trimming: 5 bases; junction bases outside the gene matches: 7. Germline V gives CDR1 MGHDK, CDR2 SYGVNS. CDR3 length: 13 amino acids. Here the CDR3 reads CATRTGGLETQYF. In DNA, the CDR3 is TGTGCCACCAGGACAGGGGGACTTGAGACCCAGTACTTC.

The rearrangement joins TRBV7-8 to TRBJ2-1, with 7 bases matching TRBD1. This CDR3 contains 17 residues. Germline CDR1 is SGHVS and CDR2 is FQNEAQ. V lost 2 bases to trimming and J lost 7 bases; unmatched junction nucleotides: 14. CDR3 in amino acids: CASSLSPRQGKGNEQFF. Here the CDR3 DNA reads TGTGCCAGCAGCTTAAGCCCCAGACAGGGTAAGGGGAATGAGCAGTTCTTC.

This clonotype was counted ten times or more. The chain couples TRBV7-2 to TRBJ2-5, with D possibly TRBD2 on 6 matching bases. The V gene lost 3 bases and the J gene lost 7 bases, with 18 bases spanning the gap. Germline V gives CDR1 SGHTA, CDR2 FQGNSA. This CDR3 region has 15 residues. The CDR3 DNA sequence: TGTGCCAGCAGCTTTCAAAATGCGCGGAGGGGGACCCAGTACTTC. It translates to CASSFQNARRGTQYF.

This clonotype was counted only a few times. V gene TRBV7-2 combines with J gene TRBJ2-7, with D possibly matching TRBD1 (6 bases). Per the germline V gene, CDR1 is SGHTA and CDR2 is FQGNSA. There are 15 residues in the CDR3. Trimming took 5 bases from V and 6 from J, leaving 20 bases between them. CDR3 loop: CASSPGVSQTGEQYF. In DNA, the CDR3 is TGTGCCAGCAGCCCAGGGGTTTCGCAGACCGGCGAGCAGTACTTC.